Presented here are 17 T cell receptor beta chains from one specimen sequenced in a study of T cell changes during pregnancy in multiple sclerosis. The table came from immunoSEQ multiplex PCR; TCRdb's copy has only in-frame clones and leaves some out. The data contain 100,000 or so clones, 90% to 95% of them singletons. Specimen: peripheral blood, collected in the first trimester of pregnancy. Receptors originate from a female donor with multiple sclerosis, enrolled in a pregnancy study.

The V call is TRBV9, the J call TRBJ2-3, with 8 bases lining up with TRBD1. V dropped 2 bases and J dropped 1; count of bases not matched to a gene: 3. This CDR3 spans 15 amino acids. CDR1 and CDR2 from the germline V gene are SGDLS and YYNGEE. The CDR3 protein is CASSVQGAGTDTQYF. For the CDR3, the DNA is TGTGCCAGCAGCGTCCAGGGGGCAGGCACAGATACGCAGTATTTT.

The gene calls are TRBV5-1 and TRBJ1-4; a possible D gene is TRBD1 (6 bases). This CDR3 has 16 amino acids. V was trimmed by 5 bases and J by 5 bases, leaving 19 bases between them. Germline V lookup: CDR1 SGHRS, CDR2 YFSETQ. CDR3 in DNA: TGCGCCAGCAGGAATTTCCCCCAGGGGCCCAATGAAAAACTGTTTTTT. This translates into CASRNFPQGPNEKLFF.

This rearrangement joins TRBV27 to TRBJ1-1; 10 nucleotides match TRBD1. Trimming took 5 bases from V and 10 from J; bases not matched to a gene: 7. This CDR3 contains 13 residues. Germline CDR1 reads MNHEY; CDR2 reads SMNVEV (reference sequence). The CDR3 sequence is CASSPLTGGPAFF. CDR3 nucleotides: TGTGCCAGCAGTCCCCTGACAGGGGGCCCAGCTTTCTTT.

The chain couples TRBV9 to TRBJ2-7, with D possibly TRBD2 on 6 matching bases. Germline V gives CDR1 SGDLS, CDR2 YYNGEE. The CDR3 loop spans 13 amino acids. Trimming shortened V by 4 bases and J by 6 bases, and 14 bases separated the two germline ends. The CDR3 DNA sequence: TGTGCCAGCAGCCCTAGTGGGCGGGGCGAGCAGTACTTC. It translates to CASSPSGRGEQYF.

This CDR3 reads CASSLGRGDNQPQHF. Here the CDR3 DNA reads TGTGCCAGCAGCTTAGGCAGGGGGGACAATCAGCCCCAGCATTTT. This chain links TRBV7-2 with TRBJ1-5; 7 bases line up with TRBD1. V lost 1 base, J lost 3 bases, and 3 bases stayed unmatched. Germline V gene sequence: CDR1 SGHTA, CDR2 FQGNSA. CDR3 length: 15 residues.

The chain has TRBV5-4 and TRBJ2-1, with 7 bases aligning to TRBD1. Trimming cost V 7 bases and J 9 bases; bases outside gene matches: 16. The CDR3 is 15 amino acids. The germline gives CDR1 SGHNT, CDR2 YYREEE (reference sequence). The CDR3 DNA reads TGTGCCAGCTCCCAAGGGGGCGGGCCTGACGTTGAGCAGTTCTTC. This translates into CASSQGGGPDVEQFF.

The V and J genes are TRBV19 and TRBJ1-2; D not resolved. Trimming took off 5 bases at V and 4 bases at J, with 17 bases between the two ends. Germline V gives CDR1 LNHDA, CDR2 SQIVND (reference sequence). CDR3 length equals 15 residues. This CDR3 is CASSSPSDGSYGYTF. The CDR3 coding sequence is TGTGCCAGTAGTTCCCCCTCGGACGGGAGCTATGGCTACACCTTC.

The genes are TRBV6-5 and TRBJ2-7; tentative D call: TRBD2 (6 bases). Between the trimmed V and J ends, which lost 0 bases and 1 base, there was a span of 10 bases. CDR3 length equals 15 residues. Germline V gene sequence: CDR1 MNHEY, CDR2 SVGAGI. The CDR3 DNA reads TGTGCCAGCAGTTACTCGTACGCGGGATCCTACGAGCAGTACTTC. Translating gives CASSYSYAGSYEQYF.

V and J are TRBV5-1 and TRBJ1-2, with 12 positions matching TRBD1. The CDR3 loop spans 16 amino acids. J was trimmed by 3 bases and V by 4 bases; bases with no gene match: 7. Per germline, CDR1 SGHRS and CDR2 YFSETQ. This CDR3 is CASSVGQGAYDYGYTF. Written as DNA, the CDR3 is TGCGCCAGCAGCGTGGGACAGGGGGCATATGACTATGGCTACACCTTC.

DNA of the CDR3: TGTGCCAGCAGTGACAGGGAACCCTCCTACGAGCAGTACTTC. Translating it yields CASSDREPSYEQYF. The rearrangement links TRBV6-1 to TRBJ2-7; weak D call: TRBD1 (5 bases). The germline gives CDR1 MNHNS, CDR2 SASEGT. Trimming took 3 bases from V and 0 from J, leaving 9 bases between them. The CDR3 totals 14 residues.

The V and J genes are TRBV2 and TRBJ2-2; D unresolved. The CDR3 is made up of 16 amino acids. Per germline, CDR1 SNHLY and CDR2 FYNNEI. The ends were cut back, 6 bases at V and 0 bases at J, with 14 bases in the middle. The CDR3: CASRSDLTPNTGELFF. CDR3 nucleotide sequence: TGTGCCAGCAGAAGCGATTTAACTCCGAACACCGGGGAGCTGTTTTTT.

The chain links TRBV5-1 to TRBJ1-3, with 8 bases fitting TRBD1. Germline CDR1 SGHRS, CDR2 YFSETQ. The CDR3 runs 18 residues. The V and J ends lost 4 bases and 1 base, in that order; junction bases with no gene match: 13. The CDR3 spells CASSNPTTGERSGNTIYF. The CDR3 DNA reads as TGCGCCAGCAGCAACCCGACGACAGGGGAAAGATCTGGAAACACCATATATTTT. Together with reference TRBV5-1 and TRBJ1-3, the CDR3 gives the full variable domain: KAGVTQTPRYLIKTRGQQVTLSCSPISGHRSVSWYQQTPGQGLQFLFEYFSETQRNKGNFPGRFSGRQFSNSRSEMNVSTLELGDSALYLCASSNPTTGERSGNTIYFGEGSWLTVV.

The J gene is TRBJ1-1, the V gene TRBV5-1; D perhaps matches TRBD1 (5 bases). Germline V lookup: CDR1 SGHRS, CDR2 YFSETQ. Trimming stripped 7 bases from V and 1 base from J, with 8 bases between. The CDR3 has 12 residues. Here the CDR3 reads CASGTGNTEAFF. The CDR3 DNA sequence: TGCGCCAGCGGAACAGGGAACACTGAAGCTTTCTTT.

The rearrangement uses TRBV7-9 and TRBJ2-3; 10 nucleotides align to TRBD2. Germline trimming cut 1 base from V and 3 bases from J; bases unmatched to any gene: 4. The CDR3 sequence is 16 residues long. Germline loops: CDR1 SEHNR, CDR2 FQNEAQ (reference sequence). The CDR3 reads CASSLDLAGVTDTQYF. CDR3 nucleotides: TGTGCCAGCAGCTTAGATCTAGCGGGGGTTACAGATACGCAGTATTTT.

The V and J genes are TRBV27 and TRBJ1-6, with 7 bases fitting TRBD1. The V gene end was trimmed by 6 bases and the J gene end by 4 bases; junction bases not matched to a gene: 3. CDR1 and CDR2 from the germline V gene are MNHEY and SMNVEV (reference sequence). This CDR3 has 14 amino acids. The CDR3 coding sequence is TGTGCCAGCAGGCCGGGACAGTATAATTCACCCCTCCACTTT. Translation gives CASRPGQYNSPLHF.

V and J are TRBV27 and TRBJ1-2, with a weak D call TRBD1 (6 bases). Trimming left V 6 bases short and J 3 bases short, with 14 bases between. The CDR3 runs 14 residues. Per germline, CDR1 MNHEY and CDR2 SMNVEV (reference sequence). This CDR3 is CASRTSPGDYGYTF. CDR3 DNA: TGTGCCAGCAGAACCTCACCAGGGGACTATGGCTACACCTTC.

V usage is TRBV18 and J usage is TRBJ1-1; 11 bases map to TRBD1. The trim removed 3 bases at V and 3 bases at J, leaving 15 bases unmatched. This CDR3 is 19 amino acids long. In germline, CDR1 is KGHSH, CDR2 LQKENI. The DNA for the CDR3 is TGTGCCAGCTCACCTCCTATATTTACTTCGGGACAGGGGGACACTGAAGCTTTCTTT. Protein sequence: CASSPPIFTSGQGDTEAFF.